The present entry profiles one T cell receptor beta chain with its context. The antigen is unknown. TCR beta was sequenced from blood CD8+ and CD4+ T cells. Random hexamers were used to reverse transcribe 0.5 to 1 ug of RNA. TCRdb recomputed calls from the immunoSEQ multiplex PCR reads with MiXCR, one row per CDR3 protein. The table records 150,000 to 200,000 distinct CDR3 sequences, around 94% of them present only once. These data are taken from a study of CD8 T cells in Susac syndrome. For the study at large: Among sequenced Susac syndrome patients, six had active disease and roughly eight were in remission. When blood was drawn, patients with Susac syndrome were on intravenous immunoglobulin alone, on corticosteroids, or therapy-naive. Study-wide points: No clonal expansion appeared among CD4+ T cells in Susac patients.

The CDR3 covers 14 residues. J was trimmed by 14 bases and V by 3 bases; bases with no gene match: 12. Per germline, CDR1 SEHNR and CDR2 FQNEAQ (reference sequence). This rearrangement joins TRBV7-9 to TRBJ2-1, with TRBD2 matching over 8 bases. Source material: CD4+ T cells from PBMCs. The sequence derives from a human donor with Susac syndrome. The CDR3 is CASSFGTSGKREFF. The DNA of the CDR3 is TGTGCCAGCAGCTTTGGGACTAGTGGCAAACGGGAGTTCTTC.